This T cell receptor (beta chain) was obtained from a study of blood T cell repertoires in COVID-19. Original processing notes: Amplification of reference gene primers was used by the study to estimate nucleated cell counts. Clones were sequenced by immunoSEQ multiplex PCR, and TCRdb holds only the in-frame ones, with some missing. That table supplies the V and J calls and clone size; D and trimming were determined from the DNA. The data hold some 460,000 clones, with around 90% observed a single time. V lost 4 bases to trimming and J lost 8 bases; unmatched junction nucleotides: 10. The CDR3 is 15 residues long. In germline, CDR1 is MNHEY, CDR2 SVGAGI. Clinical histories supplied by participants themselves formed the basis of cohort assignment.

The gene calls are TRBV6-5 and TRBJ1-2; 10 bases are a match to TRBD1. The clonotype originates from a woman under 30 who had recovered from COVID-19. What was sequenced was PBMCs or T cells enriched from blood (not recorded which). The CDR3 region is CASSFSGTGAGGYTF. DNA of the CDR3: TGTGCCAGCAGTTTCTCCGGGACAGGGGCGGGCGGCTACACCTTC.